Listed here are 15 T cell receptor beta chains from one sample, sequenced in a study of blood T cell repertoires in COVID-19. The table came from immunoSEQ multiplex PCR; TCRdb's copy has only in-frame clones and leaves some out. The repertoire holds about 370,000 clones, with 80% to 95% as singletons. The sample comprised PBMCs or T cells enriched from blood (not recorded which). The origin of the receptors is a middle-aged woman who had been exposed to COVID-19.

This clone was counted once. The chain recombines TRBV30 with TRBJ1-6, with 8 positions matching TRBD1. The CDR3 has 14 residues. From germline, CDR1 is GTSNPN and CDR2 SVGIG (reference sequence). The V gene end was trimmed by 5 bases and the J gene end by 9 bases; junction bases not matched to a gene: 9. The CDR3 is CAWGALGQVSPLHF. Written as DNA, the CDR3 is TGTGCCTGGGGTGCCTTGGGACAGGTTTCACCCCTCCACTTT.

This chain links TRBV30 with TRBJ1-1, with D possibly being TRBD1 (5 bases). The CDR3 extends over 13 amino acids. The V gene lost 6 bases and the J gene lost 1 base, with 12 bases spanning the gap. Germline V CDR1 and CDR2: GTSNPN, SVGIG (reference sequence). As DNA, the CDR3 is TGTGCCTGTATTCAGGGTCCGAACACTGAAGCTTTCTTT. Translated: CACIQGPNTEAFF.

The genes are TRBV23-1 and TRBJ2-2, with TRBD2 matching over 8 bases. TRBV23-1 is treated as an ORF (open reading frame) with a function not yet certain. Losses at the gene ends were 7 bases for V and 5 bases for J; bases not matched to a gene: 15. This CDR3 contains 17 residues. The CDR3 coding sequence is TGCGCCAGCACCTCAAGTCATATGACGGGAGGGACCGGGGAGCTGTTTTTT. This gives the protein CASTSSHMTGGTGELFF.

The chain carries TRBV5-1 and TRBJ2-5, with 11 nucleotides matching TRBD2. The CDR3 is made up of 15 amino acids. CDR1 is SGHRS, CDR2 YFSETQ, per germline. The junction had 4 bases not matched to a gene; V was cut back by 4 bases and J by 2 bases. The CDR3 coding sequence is TGCGCCAGCAGCCGGACTAGCGGGTATCAAGAGACCCAGTACTTC. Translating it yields CASSRTSGYQETQYF.

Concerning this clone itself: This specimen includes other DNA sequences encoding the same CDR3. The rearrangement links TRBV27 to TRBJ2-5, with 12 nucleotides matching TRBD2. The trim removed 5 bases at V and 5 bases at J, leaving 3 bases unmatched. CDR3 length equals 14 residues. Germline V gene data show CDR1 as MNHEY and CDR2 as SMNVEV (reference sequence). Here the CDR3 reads CASSLAGGRETQYF. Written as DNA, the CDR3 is TGTGCCAGCAGTCTAGCGGGGGGGAGGGAGACCCAGTACTTC.

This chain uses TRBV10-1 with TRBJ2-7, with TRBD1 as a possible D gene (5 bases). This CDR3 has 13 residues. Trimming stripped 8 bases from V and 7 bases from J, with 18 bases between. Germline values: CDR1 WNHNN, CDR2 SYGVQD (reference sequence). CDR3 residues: CASFRQGLQEQYF. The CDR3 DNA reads TGCGCCAGCTTCCGGCAGGGCCTCCAAGAGCAGTACTTC.

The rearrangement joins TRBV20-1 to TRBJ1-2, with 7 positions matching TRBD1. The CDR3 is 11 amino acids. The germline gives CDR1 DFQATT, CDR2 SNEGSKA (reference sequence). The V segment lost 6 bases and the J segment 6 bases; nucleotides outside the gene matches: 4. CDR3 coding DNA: TGCAGTGCCCCAGGGGGTAATGGCTACACCTTC. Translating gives CSAPGGNGYTF.

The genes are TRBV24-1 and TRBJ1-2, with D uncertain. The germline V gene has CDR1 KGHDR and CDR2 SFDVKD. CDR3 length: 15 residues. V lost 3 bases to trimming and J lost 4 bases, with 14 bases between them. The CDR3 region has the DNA TGTGCCACCAGTGATCCAAAACATGCTTCCTATGGCTACACCTTC. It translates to CATSDPKHASYGYTF.

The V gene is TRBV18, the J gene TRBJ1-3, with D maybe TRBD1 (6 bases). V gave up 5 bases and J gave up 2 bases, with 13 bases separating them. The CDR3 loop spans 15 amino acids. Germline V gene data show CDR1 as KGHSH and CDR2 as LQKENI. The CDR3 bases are TGTGCCAGCTCAACCGACAGGCCACCTGGAAACACCATATATTTT. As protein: CASSTDRPPGNTIYF.

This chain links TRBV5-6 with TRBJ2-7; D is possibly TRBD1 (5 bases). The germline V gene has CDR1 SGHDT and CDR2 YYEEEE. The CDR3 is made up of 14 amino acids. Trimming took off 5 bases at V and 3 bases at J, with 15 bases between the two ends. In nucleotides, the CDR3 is TGTGCCAGCAGTACGTGGCAGGGTGACTACGAGCAGTACTTC. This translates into CASSTWQGDYEQYF.

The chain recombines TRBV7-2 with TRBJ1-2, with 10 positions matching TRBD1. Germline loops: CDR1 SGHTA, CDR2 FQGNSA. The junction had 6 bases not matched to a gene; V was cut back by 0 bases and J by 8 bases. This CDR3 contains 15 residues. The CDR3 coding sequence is TGTGCCAGCAGCTTAGCGAGGGGACAGGGGATCGGCTACACCTTC. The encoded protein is CASSLARGQGIGYTF.

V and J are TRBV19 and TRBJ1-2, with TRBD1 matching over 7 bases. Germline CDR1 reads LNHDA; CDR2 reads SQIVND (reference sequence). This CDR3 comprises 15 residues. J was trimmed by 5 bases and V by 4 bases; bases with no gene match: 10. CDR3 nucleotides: TGTGCCAGTAGTAAGGACAGGCCTCCCCCGTATGGCTACACCTTC. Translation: CASSKDRPPPYGYTF.

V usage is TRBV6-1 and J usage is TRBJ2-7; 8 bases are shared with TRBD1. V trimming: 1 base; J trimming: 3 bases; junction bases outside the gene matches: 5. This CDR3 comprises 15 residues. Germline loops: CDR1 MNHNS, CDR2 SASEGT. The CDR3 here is CASSEVTGGNYEQYF. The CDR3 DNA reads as TGTGCCAGCAGTGAAGTAACAGGGGGGAACTACGAGCAGTACTTC.

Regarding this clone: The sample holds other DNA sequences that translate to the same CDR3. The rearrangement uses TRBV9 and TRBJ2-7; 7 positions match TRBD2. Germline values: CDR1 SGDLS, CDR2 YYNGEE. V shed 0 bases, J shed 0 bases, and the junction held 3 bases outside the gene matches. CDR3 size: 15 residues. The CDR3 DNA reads TGTGCCAGCAGCGTAGGGGCTAGCGGCTCCTACGAGCAGTACTTC. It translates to CASSVGASGSYEQYF.

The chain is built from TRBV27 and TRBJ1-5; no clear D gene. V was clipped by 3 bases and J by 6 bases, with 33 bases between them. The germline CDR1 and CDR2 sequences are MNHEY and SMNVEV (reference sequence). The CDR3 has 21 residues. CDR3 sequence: CASSLDLEGQKLRKSGQPQHF. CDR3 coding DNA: TGTGCCAGCAGTTTGGATCTTGAGGGCCAAAAGTTAAGGAAAAGCGGTCAGCCCCAGCATTTT.